This T cell receptor (beta chain) was identified during a study of breast tumors, draining lymph nodes, adjacent tissues. Study outcomes and limitations: Tumor T cell lymph node origin was a supported hypothesis, not proven. Luminal-like breast cancer showed significantly higher tumor–nontumor repertoire similarity than basal-like. The data were judged consistent with most tumor T cells coming from lymph node and expanding in tumor. Compared with lymph nodes, tumors were less diverse; compared with nontumor tissue, more.

The lymph nodes were axillary draining lymph nodes from breast cancer patients. V gave up 5 bases and J gave up 3 bases; unmatched junction bases: 8. The CDR3 covers 16 residues. Germline V gene lookup returns CDR1 MNHEY and CDR2 SVGAGI. TCRdb independently ran MiXCR on the multiplex PCR reads; one entry per CDR3 protein. The table records some 130,000 distinct CDR3 sequences, 21% of them present only once. On this clonotype: Its antigen is still unknown.

Sequenced sample: axillary lymph node tissue. V gene TRBV6-5 combines with J gene TRBJ2-2; TRBD2 aligns across 8 bases. The TCR comes from a female donor with breast cancer. Some clones in this sample may be carry-over from other donors' samples. CDR3 loop: CASSHGGGGDTGELFF. As DNA, the CDR3 is TGTGCCAGCAGTCACGGGGGGGGCGGTGACACCGGGGAGCTGTTTTTT.